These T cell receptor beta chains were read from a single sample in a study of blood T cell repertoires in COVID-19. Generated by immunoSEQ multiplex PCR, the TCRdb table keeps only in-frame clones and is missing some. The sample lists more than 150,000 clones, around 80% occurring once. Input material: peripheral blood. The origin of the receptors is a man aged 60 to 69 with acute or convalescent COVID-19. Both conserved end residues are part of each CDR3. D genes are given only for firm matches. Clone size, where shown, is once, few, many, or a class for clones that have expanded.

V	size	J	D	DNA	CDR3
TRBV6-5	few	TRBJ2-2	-	TGTGCCAGCAGCCTGGGGAGCCTAAATACCGGGGAGCTGTTTTTT	CASSLGSLNTGELFF
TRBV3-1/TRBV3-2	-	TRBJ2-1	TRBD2	TGTGCCAGCAGCCACCCTAGCGGGGGGGCCCATGAGCAGTTCTTC	CASSHPSGGAHEQFF
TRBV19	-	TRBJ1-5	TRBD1	TGTGCCAGTAGTACGGGACAGGGCGTTCTGCCCCAGCATTTT	CASSTGQGVLPQHF
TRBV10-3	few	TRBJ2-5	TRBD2	TGTGCCATCAGTGAGTCAGGAGCGGGGGAGACCCAGTACTTC	CAISESGAGETQYF
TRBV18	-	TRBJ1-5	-	TGTGCCAGCTCACCCCTCAGAAACGACAATCAGCCCCAGCATTTT	CASSPLRNDNQPQHF
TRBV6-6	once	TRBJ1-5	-	TGTGCCAGCAGTTCCTCAGGGGCAAATCAGCCCCAGCATTTT	CASSSSGANQPQHF
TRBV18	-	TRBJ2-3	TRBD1	TGTGCCAGCTCACCAAAAGGGACAGGGTTCACAGATACGCAGTATTTT	CASSPKGTGFTDTQYF
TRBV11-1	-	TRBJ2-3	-	TGTGCCAGCAGCCTAGCCGGGACAATGGGCACAGATACGCAGTATTTT	CASSLAGTMGTDTQYF
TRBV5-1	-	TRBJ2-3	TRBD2	TGCGCCAGCAGCCCTAGCGGGGGTGCCGGTTTCCGGGATACGCAGTATTTT	CASSPSGGAGFRDTQYF
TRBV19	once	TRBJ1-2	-	TGTGCCAGTAGTATCGAGTTCTATGGCTACACCTTC	CASSIEFYGYTF
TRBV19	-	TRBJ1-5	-	TGTGCCAGTAGTACCAACGCACAGGGCAGGAGCAATCAGCCCCAGCATTTT	CASSTNAQGRSNQPQHF
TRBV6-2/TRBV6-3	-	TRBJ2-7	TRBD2	TGTGCCAGCAGCCTAGCGGGGGCCCCCGTCTCCTACGAGCAGTACTTC	CASSLAGAPVSYEQYF
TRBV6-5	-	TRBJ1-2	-	TGTGCCAGCAGTCCATACACCGACAGTAACTATGGCTACACCTTC	CASSPYTDSNYGYTF
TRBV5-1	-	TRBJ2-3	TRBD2	TGCGCCAGCAGCTTGACTAGCGGGAGTTCTGATACGCAGTATTTT	CASSLTSGSSDTQYF
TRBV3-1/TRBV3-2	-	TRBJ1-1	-	TGTGCCAGCAGCCAAGATTTCGGGGACACTGAAGCTTTCTTT	CASSQDFGDTEAFF
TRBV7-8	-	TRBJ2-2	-	TGTGCCAGCAGCCAAAGTGGGGGGGCCACCGGGGAGCTGTTTTTT	CASSQSGGATGELFF
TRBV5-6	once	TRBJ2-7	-	TGTGCCAGCAGCCCTGCGGGACCGGGACAGCAGTACTTC	CASSPAGPGQQYF
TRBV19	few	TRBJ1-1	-	TGTGCCAGTAGTATGTACATGAACACTGAAGCTTTCTTT	CASSMYMNTEAFF
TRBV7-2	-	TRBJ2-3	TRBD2	TGTGCCAGCAGCTTCACTAGCGGGGGTACAGATACGCAGTATTTT	CASSFTSGGTDTQYF
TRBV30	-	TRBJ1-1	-	TGTGCCTGGAGTGGGCAACAGGGGAACACTGAAGCTTTCTTT	CAWSGQQGNTEAFF
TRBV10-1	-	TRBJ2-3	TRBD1	TGCGCCAGCAGTGGCGGGGACAGGGGCACGATAGCGGGCACAGATACGCAGTATTTT	CASSGGDRGTIAGTDTQYF
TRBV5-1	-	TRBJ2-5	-	TGCGCCAGCAGCTCCCGGGGATCCGAGACCCAGTACTTC	CASSSRGSETQYF
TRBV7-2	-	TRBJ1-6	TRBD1	TGTGCCAGCAGCTTGCTAGGACAGGGGTATTCACCCCTCCACTTT	CASSLLGQGYSPLHF
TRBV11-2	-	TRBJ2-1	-	TGTGCCAGCAGCTTAGCCGACAGCAGAAGCAATGAGCAGTTCTTC	CASSLADSRSNEQFF
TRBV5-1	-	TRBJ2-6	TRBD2	TGCGCCAGCAGCCTTACTAGCGTATCTGGGGCCAACGTCCTGACTTTC	CASSLTSVSGANVLTF
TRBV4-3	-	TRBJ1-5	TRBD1	TGCGCCAGCAGCCAAGATCGGGGGACAGGGTTGATTCAGCCCCAGCATTTT	CASSQDRGTGLIQPQHF
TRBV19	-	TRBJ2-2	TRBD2	TGTGCCAGTAGTATAGCTAGCGGGAGTCCCGGGGAGCTGTTTTTT	CASSIASGSPGELFF
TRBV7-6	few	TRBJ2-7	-	TGTGCCAGCAGCTCGCCAGGGCTGAACGAGCAGTACTTC	CASSSPGLNEQYF
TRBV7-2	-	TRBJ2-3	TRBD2	TGTGCCAGCAGCTTACTGGCGGGGGGGAGCACAGATACGCAGTATTTT	CASSLLAGGSTDTQYF
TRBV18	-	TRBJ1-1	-	TGTGCCAGCTCAAGATCGACAGGCACGATGAACACTGAAGCTTTCTTT	CASSRSTGTMNTEAFF
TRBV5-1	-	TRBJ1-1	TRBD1	TGCGCCAGCAGCCAACAGGGGGCGGACACTGAAGCTTTCTTT	CASSQQGADTEAFF
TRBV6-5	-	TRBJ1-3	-	TGTGCCAGCAGCCTTGCCATGGGAGACGGAAACACCATATATTTT	CASSLAMGDGNTIYF
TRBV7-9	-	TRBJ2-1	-	TGTGCCAGCTCCCCGGGTCTTGAGCAGTTCTTC	CASSPGLEQFF
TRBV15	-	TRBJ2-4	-	TGTGCCACCAGCAGAGGAGGGAACATTCAGTACTTC	CATSRGGNIQYF
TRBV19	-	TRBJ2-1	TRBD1	TGTGCCAGTACCCCAGGCGGGGACAGGGGCTACAATGAGCAGTTCTTC	CASTPGGDRGYNEQFF
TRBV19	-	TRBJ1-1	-	TGTGCCAGTAACGCAGGAGGTGGGTCTGAAGCTTTCTTT	CASNAGGGSEAFF
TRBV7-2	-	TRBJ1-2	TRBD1	TGTGCCAGCAGACAGGGGGCGGAAGGCTACACCTTC	CASRQGAEGYTF
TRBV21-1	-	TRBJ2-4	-	TGTGCCAGCTATTTTTTAGCCAAAAACATTCAGTACTTC	CASYFLAKNIQYF
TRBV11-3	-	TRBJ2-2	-	TGTGCCAGCAGCTTGGGCGGGGAGCGCACCGGGGAGCTGTTTTTT	CASSLGGERTGELFF
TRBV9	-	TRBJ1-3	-	TGTGCCAGCAGCTCAGGGGCGAGCTCTGGAAACACCATATATTTT	CASSSGASSGNTIYF